A single sample is the source of the 3 T cell receptor beta chains below, sequenced in a study of cytomegalovirus exposure and HLA in healthy donors. Primers for the PCR totalled 60 Vbeta and 13 Jbeta. Data came from immunoSEQ multiplex PCR; TCRdb stores just in-frame clones and leaves some out. Of roughly 140,000 clones listed, just under 70% are singletons. The sample taken for sequencing was PBMCs. The receptors originated from a man between 60 and 75 years old in good health and CMV-seronegative.

V and J are TRBV2 and TRBJ1-1; 8 bases are shared with TRBD1. There are 15 residues in the CDR3. Per germline, CDR1 SNHLY and CDR2 FYNNEI. J lost 0 bases, V lost 4 bases, and 4 bases had no gene match. For the CDR3, the DNA is TGTGCCAGCAGTGTCGACAGGGGTGTGAACACTGAAGCTTTCTTT. It codes for CASSVDRGVNTEAFF. The variable domain in full, completed from reference TRBV2 and TRBJ1-1, reads EPEVTQTPSHQVTQMGQEVILRCVPISNHLYFYWYRQILGQKVEFLVSFYNNEISEKSEIFDDQFSVERPDGSNFTLKIRSTKLEDSAMYFCASSVDRGVNTEAFFGQGTRLTVV.

V is TRBV19 and J is TRBJ1-5; possibly TRBD1 for D (5 bases). The CDR3 is 17 residues long. V was trimmed by 7 bases and J by 0 bases, leaving 19 bases between them. Germline assignment: CDR1 LNHDA and CDR2 SQIVND (reference sequence). This CDR3 is CASTTFWDSDSNQPQHF. The DNA of the CDR3 is TGTGCCAGTACGACTTTCTGGGACTCCGATAGCAATCAGCCCCAGCATTTT.

The rearrangement joins TRBV29-1 to TRBJ2-5, with 9 nucleotides matching TRBD1. CDR1 is SQVTM and CDR2 is ANQGSEA in the germline V gene. The CDR3 extends over 14 amino acids. Trimming cost V 7 bases and J 4 bases; bases outside gene matches: 10. CDR3 loop: CSAADRGRLETQYF. CDR3 DNA sequence: TGCAGCGCTGCGGACAGGGGAAGGTTAGAGACCCAGTACTTC.